This T cell receptor (beta chain) stems from a study of T cells in Graves' hyperthyroidism and ophthalmopathy. Across the whole study: The initial diagnosis was the point when peripheral blood was collected, ahead of any treatment.

A few counts support this clonotype. The source material, RNA transcripts, was used to amplify TCR beta CDR3 regions. The primer set for the first-round RT-PCR of the TCR CDR3 was HTBI. TCRdb called the multiplex PCR reads again in MiXCR, with one record for every CDR3 protein. Counted here are about 570,000 distinct CDR3 sequences, 11% to 15% occurring once; the ten biggest clones make up approximately 15%. Germline V gives CDR1 MNHNY, CDR2 SVGAGI (reference sequence). V lost 0 bases and J lost 0, with 9 bases in between. The CDR3 covers 17 residues. Exclusion of patients followed from uncontrolled infection, other autoimmune disease, pregnancy or lactation.

The V and J genes are TRBV6-6 and TRBJ2-6; D remains unclear. The sequenced material came from blood. The receptor was isolated from a woman between 40 and 55 years old with Graves' hyperthyroidism. The CDR3, as DNA: TGTGCCAGCAGTTACTCCCAGGAGAACTCTGGGGCCAACGTCCTGACTTTC. Translating it yields CASSYSQENSGANVLTF.